Listed below are T cell receptor beta chains from one sample, sequenced in a study of cytomegalovirus exposure and HLA in healthy donors. The method was immunoSEQ multiplex PCR; TCRdb's version includes in-frame clones alone and lacks a portion of them. The data contain around 95,000 clones, roughly 80% of them singletons. Sample: PBMCs. These receptors came from a man aged 25-45 years in good health and CMV-seropositive. The CDR3 runs from the conserved cysteine through the conserved F or W. A D gene is named only where the DNA matches it firmly. Some rows mark clone size as missing; the rest say once, few, many or name a class of expanded clone.

.	.	TRBV5-4	TRBJ1-4	CASSSSIQSHEKLFF	TGTGCCAGCAGCTCAAGTATACAGAGCCATGAAAAACTGTTTTTT
once	.	TRBV7-3	TRBJ2-7	CASSLTGSGEQYF	TGTGCCAGCAGCTTAACGGGTTCCGGGGAGCAGTACTTC
.	TRBD1	TRBV28	TRBJ1-2	CASRDRGSYGYTF	TGTGCCAGCAGGGACAGGGGGAGCTATGGCTACACCTTC
.	.	TRBV19	TRBJ1-5	CASSPDRPMQPQHF	TGTGCCAGTAGTCCCGACAGGCCGATGCAGCCCCAGCATTTT
.	.	TRBV10-3	TRBJ2-4	CAIPGTGTLAKNIQYF	TGTGCCATCCCTGGTACAGGGACCCTAGCCAAAAACATTCAGTACTTC
.	.	TRBV4-2	TRBJ1-6	CASSQKGTGTRENSPLHF	TGTGCCAGCAGCCAGAAAGGCACCGGGACCCGGGAGAATTCACCCCTCCACTTT
.	TRBD1	TRBV6-5	TRBJ1-4	CASSYDRGPNEKLFF	TGTGCCAGCAGTTATGACAGGGGTCCTAATGAAAAACTGTTTTTT
.	TRBD1	TRBV4-1	TRBJ1-5	CASSQDFRTGFNQPQHF	TGCGCCAGCAGCCAAGATTTTCGGACAGGGTTCAATCAGCCCCAGCATTTT
.	TRBD1	TRBV19	TRBJ1-3	CASSAGQGGNTIYF	TGTGCCAGTTCTGCCGGACAGGGAGGAAACACCATATATTTT
.	.	TRBV5-1	TRBJ2-7	CASSLAGDTYEQYF	TGCGCCAGCAGCTTGGCCGGGGACACCTACGAGCAGTACTTC
.	TRBD2	TRBV5-1	TRBJ2-3	CASSPSGGGDTQYF	TGCGCCAGCAGTCCTAGCGGGGGGGGCGATACGCAGTATTTT
.	TRBD2	TRBV6-6	TRBJ2-1	CASSLLAGGEDEQFF	TGTGCCAGCAGTTTGCTAGCGGGGGGAGAGGATGAGCAGTTCTTC
once	.	TRBV19	TRBJ2-7	CASSIDQGPVYEQYF	TGTGCCAGTAGTATAGATCAGGGTCCGGTCTACGAGCAGTACTTC
.	TRBD1	TRBV15	TRBJ1-4	CATSNGQGREKLFF	TGTGCCACCAGCAACGGACAGGGTAGGGAAAAACTGTTTTTT
once	TRBD2	TRBV4-1	TRBJ2-7	CASSQTGTSAYEQYF	TGCGCCAGCAGCCAAACCGGGACTAGTGCCTACGAGCAGTACTTC
.	TRBD1	TRBV2	TRBJ1-2	CASSAGQGAYGYTF	TGTGCCAGCAGTGCGGGACAGGGGGCCTATGGCTACACCTTC
.	TRBD1	TRBV5-1	TRBJ1-3	CASSGGQGTGNTIYF	TGCGCCAGCAGCGGCGGACAGGGGACTGGAAACACCATATATTTT
.	.	TRBV6-5	TRBJ1-1	CASSYSGAPNTEAFF	TGTGCCAGCAGTTACTCTGGGGCACCGAACACTGAAGCTTTCTTT
.	TRBD2	TRBV20-1	TRBJ2-4	CKAVAGDIQYF	TGCAAAGCCGTAGCGGGGGACATTCAGTACTTC
.	TRBD2	TRBV5-5	TRBJ2-1	CASSLRGMVSSYNEQFF	TGTGCCAGCAGCCTGCGGGGGATGGTAAGCTCCTACAATGAGCAGTTCTTC
.	TRBD1	TRBV4-1	TRBJ2-5	CASSQDDRVFETQYF	TGCGCCAGCAGCCAAGATGACAGGGTTTTTGAGACCCAGTACTTC
.	TRBD2	TRBV9	TRBJ2-7	CASSNGGEQYF	TGTGCCAGCAGCAACGGGGGGGAGCAGTACTTC
once	TRBD1	TRBV10-3	TRBJ2-2	CAISPNRGQIVNTGELFF	TGTGCCATCAGTCCAAACAGGGGGCAGATCGTAAACACCGGGGAGCTGTTTTTT
.	.	TRBV28	TRBJ2-7	CASSLIPRWDSPTEQYF	TGTGCCAGCAGCTTAATTCCCCGATGGGACTCCCCTACCGAGCAGTACTTC
.	TRBD1	TRBV11-2	TRBJ2-7	CASSLRDRRYEQYF	TGTGCCAGCAGCCTCCGGGACAGGCGGTACGAGCAGTACTTC
.	.	TRBV7-2	TRBJ2-5	CASSLAGGPKTQYF	TGTGCCAGCAGCTTAGCGGGGGGGCCGAAGACCCAGTACTTC
.	TRBD2	TRBV10-3	TRBJ2-3	CAISSGTSEDTQYF	TGTGCCATCAGTTCCGGGACTAGCGAGGATACGCAGTATTTT